Below are 18 T cell receptor beta chains sequenced from a single sample in a study of graft-versus-host responses after intestinal transplantation. Using immunoSEQ multiplex PCR, the repertoire was profiled, and TCRdb retains in-frame clones only, with some absent. The sample holds about 59,000 clones, around 93% seen once. These receptors have no known antigen. The sequencing used unstimulated CD4+ T cells sorted from spleen or lymph node cells, collected before transplant. Source of these receptors: a human donor who was the organ donor for an intestinal transplant.

The J gene is TRBJ2-7, the V gene TRBV4-1; D is perhaps TRBD1 (5 bases). V lost 3 bases and J 0 bases, leaving 12 bases between the germline ends. This CDR3 region has 15 residues. Germline V gene sequence: CDR1 MGHRA, CDR2 YSYEKL. The CDR3 loop reads CASSQHRLPSYEQYF. The CDR3 DNA reads TGCGCCAGCAGCCAGCACAGGCTGCCCTCCTACGAGCAGTACTTC.

This chain uses TRBV10-3 with TRBJ1-1; 8 bases map to TRBD1. This CDR3 has 14 residues. Per germline, CDR1 ENHRY and CDR2 SYGVKD. The trim removed 6 bases at V and 4 bases at J, leaving 7 bases unmatched. The CDR3 DNA follows: TGTGCCATCAGGGGAGGACAGGGTTTCACTGAAGCTTTCTTT. Its protein product is CAIRGGQGFTEAFF.

The table lists this clone with a few counts. The chain joins TRBV9 to TRBJ2-2; 12 nucleotides match TRBD2. The V gene end was trimmed by 0 bases and the J gene end by 7 bases; junction bases not matched to a gene: 7. The CDR3 sequence is 17 residues long. Germline V CDR1 and CDR2: SGDLS, YYNGEE. CDR3 sequence reads: CASSVGPSGGAGGELFF. CDR3 nucleotide sequence: TGTGCCAGCAGCGTAGGCCCTAGCGGGGGGGCCGGCGGGGAGCTGTTTTTT.

The CDR3 DNA follows: TGCGCCAGCAGCCAGGAGGGGACTGGAAAAGAGACCCAGTACTTC. This codes for CASSQEGTGKETQYF. The chain combines TRBV4-3 with TRBJ2-5, with D perhaps TRBD2 (6 bases). The CDR3 extends over 15 amino acids. CDR1 is LGHNA and CDR2 is YSLEER in the germline V gene. V gave up 3 bases and J gave up 3 bases, with 14 bases separating them.

The chain carries TRBV19 and TRBJ2-3; 9 bases align to TRBD2. The CDR3 totals 16 residues. Germline V gives CDR1 LNHDA, CDR2 SQIVND (reference sequence). With V trimmed by 6 bases and J by 2 bases, 9 bases remained unmatched. The chain's CDR3 is CASRTRLAGDTDTQYF. CDR3 DNA sequence: TGTGCCAGTAGGACTCGGTTAGCGGGGGACACAGATACGCAGTATTTT.

The chain has TRBV7-2 and TRBJ2-3, with 12 positions matching TRBD2. There are 16 residues in the CDR3. V shed 4 bases, J shed 3 bases, and the junction held 5 bases outside the gene matches. CDR1 is SGHTA, CDR2 FQGNSA, per germline. In DNA form, the CDR3 reads TGTGCCAGCAGCTCCGGACTAGCGGGGCTGACAGATACGCAGTATTTT. Residues: CASSSGLAGLTDTQYF.

The chain uses TRBV7-8 and TRBJ2-1; 12 bases map to TRBD2. This CDR3 comprises 16 residues. V lost 1 base to trimming and J lost 7 bases; unmatched junction nucleotides: 5. Germline values: CDR1 SGHVS, CDR2 FQNEAQ. The CDR3 DNA sequence: TGTGCCAGCAGCTTAGGGCTAGCGGGGGGGCAGAATGAGCAGTTCTTC. Residues: CASSLGLAGGQNEQFF. The whole variable domain, remainder taken from reference TRBV7-8 and TRBJ2-1, is GAGVSQSPRYKVAKRGQDVALRCDPISGHVSLFWYQQALGQGPEFLTYFQNEAQLDKSGLPSDRFFAERPEGSVSTLKIQRTQQEDSAVYLCASSLGLAGGQNEQFFGPGTRLTVL.

This chain joins TRBV5-6 and TRBJ1-2; TRBD1 aligns across 8 bases. Germline V gene sequence: CDR1 SGHDT, CDR2 YYEEEE. Trimming cost V 2 bases and J 4 bases; bases outside gene matches: 7. The CDR3 is 15 residues long. The CDR3 protein is CASSFYRGYIYGYTF. The CDR3 DNA follows: TGTGCCAGCAGCTTTTACAGGGGGTACATCTATGGCTACACCTTC.

The genes are TRBV14 and TRBJ2-3; TRBD2 might be the D (6 bases). The CDR3 is 14 residues long. Deletions cut 1 base from V and 4 bases from J, with 9 bases between. Germline V lookup: CDR1 SGHDN, CDR2 FVKESK. CDR3 sequence reads: CASSQAWGADTQYF. Here the CDR3 DNA reads TGTGCCAGCAGCCAAGCCTGGGGGGCAGATACGCAGTATTTT.

V usage is TRBV5-6 and J usage is TRBJ2-1; either TRBD1 or TRBD2 may fit D (5 bases each). The V end lost 6 bases, the J end lost 2 bases, and 12 bases lay between the germline ends. Germline lookup yields CDR1 SGHDT and CDR2 YYEEEE. The CDR3 extends over 14 amino acids. CDR3 nucleotide sequence: TGTGCCAGCACCCCGGGACGGACCTACAATGAGCAGTTCTTC. Residues: CASTPGRTYNEQFF. Full variable domain (outside the CDR3, taken from reference TRBV5-6 and TRBJ2-1): DAGVTQSPTHLIKTRGQQVTLRCSPKSGHDTVSWYQQALGQGPQFIFQYYEEEERQRGNFPDRFSGHQFPNYSSELNVNALLLGDSALYLCASTPGRTYNEQFFGPGTRLTVL.

The chain couples TRBV30 to TRBJ2-5; 13 positions match TRBD2. Germline V gene sequence: CDR1 GTSNPN, CDR2 SVGIG (reference sequence). The CDR3 covers 18 residues. V dropped 3 bases and J dropped 5; count of bases not matched to a gene: 15. The CDR3 DNA reads as TGTGCCTGGAGGCGCCACCAAACTAGCGGGGGGGCCGGGGAGACCCAGTACTTC. Residues: CAWRRHQTSGGAGETQYF.

V gene TRBV25-1 combines with J gene TRBJ2-7; D is undetermined. Germline V gene data show CDR1 as MGHDK and CDR2 as SYGVNS. This CDR3 has 11 amino acids. V lost 2 bases to trimming and J lost 6 bases, with 5 bases between them. The CDR3 DNA reads as TGTGCCAGCAGTGAACGGACCGAGCAGTACTTC. Its translation is CASSERTEQYF.

This rearrangement joins TRBV5-4 to TRBJ2-7; 13 bases agree with TRBD2. Germline CDR1 is SGHNT and CDR2 is YYREEE (reference sequence). CDR3 size: 16 residues. The V segment lost 4 bases and the J segment 0 bases; nucleotides outside the gene matches: 4. CDR3 in amino acids: CASSPGLAGVSYEQYF. The CDR3, as DNA: TGTGCCAGCAGCCCAGGACTAGCGGGGGTCTCCTACGAGCAGTACTTC.

This rearrangement joins TRBV15 to TRBJ1-4; 7 nucleotides match TRBD1. Germline V CDR1 and CDR2: LNHNV, YYDKDF (reference sequence). V lost 4 bases, J lost 3 bases, and 5 bases stayed unmatched. The CDR3 loop spans 15 amino acids. CDR3 residues: CATSKTTGANEKLFF. The CDR3 coding sequence is TGTGCCACCAGCAAAACAACAGGGGCTAATGAAAAACTGTTTTTT.

This clone appeared a single time. CDR3: CASSVKGIGTEAFF. CDR3 DNA: TGTGCCAGCAGCGTTAAGGGGATCGGCACTGAAGCTTTCTTT. The chain joins TRBV9 to TRBJ1-1; D might be TRBD1 (5 bases). The CDR3 contains 14 residues. V was clipped by 2 bases and J by 4 bases, with 12 bases between them. Germline assignment: CDR1 SGDLS and CDR2 YYNGEE.

The chain employs TRBV6-6 and TRBJ2-7; D is unclear. The CDR3 extends over 12 amino acids. The V end lost 6 bases, the J end lost 2 bases, and 8 bases lay between the germline ends. The germline CDR1 and CDR2 sequences are MNHNY and SVGAGI (reference sequence). This CDR3 reads CASRIGAYEQYF. Written as DNA, the CDR3 is TGTGCCAGCAGGATTGGGGCCTACGAGCAGTACTTC.

This sequence joins TRBV10-3 and TRBJ1-2; D is undetermined. The germline V and J ends were trimmed by 11 bases and 1 base, with 14 bases remaining between them. Germline V gene lookup returns CDR1 ENHRY and CDR2 SYGVKD. The CDR3 loop spans 13 amino acids. The chain's CDR3 is CAATGADNYGYTF. CDR3 nucleotide sequence: TGTGCCGCCACGGGTGCCGATAACTATGGCTACACCTTC.

The CDR3 is CAALRGGEQYF. In nucleotides, the CDR3 is TGTGCCGCCCTTCGGGGGGGTGAGCAGTACTTC. The J gene is TRBJ2-7, the V gene TRBV30; 8 positions agree with TRBD2. This CDR3 is 11 amino acids long. The V and J ends lost 8 bases and 7 bases, in that order; junction bases with no gene match: 7. The germline CDR1 and CDR2 sequences are GTSNPN and SVGIG (reference sequence).